The entry below gives a single TCR beta chain sequence along with its context. V was shortened by 3 bases and J by 4 bases, with 14 bases between the two germline ends. The germline V gene has CDR1 SGHTA and CDR2 FQGTGA. The CDR3 totals 15 residues. Those who participated ranged in age from about 18 to 95 years and resided in about two dozen US areas. The data are from a study of blood T cell repertoires in COVID-19. The overall study: Material from acute and convalescent COVID-19 was sourced from the United States, Italy and Spain.

Authors' analysis steps: From reference gene primer amplification, estimates of nucleated cell counts were derived. Sequenced by immunoSEQ multiplex PCR; TCRdb stores in-frame clones only, minus some. That table furnishes V, J and clone size, whereas the DNA furnished D and trimming. The sample holds roughly 400,000 clones, more than 70% seen once. Specimen: PBMCs or T cells enriched from blood (not recorded which). The TCR sequence derives from a woman under 30 who had been exposed to COVID-19. This chain links TRBV7-3 with TRBJ2-3; perhaps TRBD1 as D (5 bases). The CDR3 DNA sequence: TGTGCCAGCAGCTTTCAGGGTGTCGGCGCAGATACGCAGTATTTT. Translated: CASSFQGVGADTQYF. The full variable domain, rest sourced from reference TRBV7-3 and TRBJ2-3, is GAGVSQTPSNKVTEKGKYVELRCDPISGHTALYWYRQSLGQGPEFLIYFQGTGAADDSGLPNDRFFAVRPEGSVSTLKIQRTERGDSAVYLCASSFQGVGADTQYFGPGTRLTVL.